This T cell receptor (beta chain) is from a study of blood T cell repertoires in COVID-19. Study at large: The cDNA or gDNA used as material had been derived from T cells, B-cell-depleted T cells, or PBMCs.

The CDR3 consists of 13 residues. Germline-derived CDR1 and CDR2 are SGHTA and FQGNSA. V was trimmed by 6 bases and J by 2 bases, leaving 10 bases between them. Per the original methods: Amplified reference gene primers provided the basis for estimating nucleated cell counts. Measured with immunoSEQ multiplex PCR; TCRdb has only the in-frame clones, and not every one. For V, J and clone size, that table is used; D and trimming come from the DNA. The sample contains roughly 240,000 clones, 70% to 90% of which appear only once. Assignments of participants to cohorts depended upon their own reported clinical history.

What was sequenced was PBMCs or T cells enriched from blood (not recorded which). The TCR originated in a woman in her forties with acute COVID-19. The chain uses TRBV7-2 and TRBJ1-1; D possibly corresponds to TRBD1 (5 bases). Here the CDR3 reads CASSGHPNTEAFF. The CDR3 DNA reads as TGTGCCAGCAGTGGACATCCCAACACTGAAGCTTTCTTT.